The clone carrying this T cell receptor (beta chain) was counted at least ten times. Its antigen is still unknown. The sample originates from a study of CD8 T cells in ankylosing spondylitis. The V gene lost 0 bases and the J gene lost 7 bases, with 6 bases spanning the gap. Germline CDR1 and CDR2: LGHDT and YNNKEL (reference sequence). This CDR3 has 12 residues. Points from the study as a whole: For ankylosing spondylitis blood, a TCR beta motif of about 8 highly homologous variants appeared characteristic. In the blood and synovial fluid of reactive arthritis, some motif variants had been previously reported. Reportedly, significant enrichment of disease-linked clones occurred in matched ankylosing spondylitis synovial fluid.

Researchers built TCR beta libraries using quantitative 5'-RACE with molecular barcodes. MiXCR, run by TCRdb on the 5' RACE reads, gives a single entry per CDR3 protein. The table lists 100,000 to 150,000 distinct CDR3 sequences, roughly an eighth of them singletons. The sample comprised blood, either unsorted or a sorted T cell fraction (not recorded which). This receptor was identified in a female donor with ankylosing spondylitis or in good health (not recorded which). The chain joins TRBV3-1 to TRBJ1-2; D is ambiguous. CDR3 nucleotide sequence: TGTGCCAGCAGCCAAGATTGGGGTGGCTACACCTTC. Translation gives CASSQDWGGYTF. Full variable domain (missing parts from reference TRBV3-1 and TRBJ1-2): DTAVSQTPKYLVTQMGNDKSIKCEQNLGHDTMYWYKQDSKKFLKIMFSYNNKELIINETVPNRFSPKSPDKAHLNLHINSLELGDSAVYFCASSQDWGGYTFGSGTRLTVV.